The entry that follows covers one T cell receptor beta chain sequence. It has no known antigen specificity. A single base separates this from a much larger clone, so it may be a read error. There are 15 amino acids in the CDR3, from cysteine to phenylalanine inclusive. Here the CDR3 DNA is all that survives: 45 bases in frame from base 1. CDR1 and CDR2 were assigned from the germline V gene as SNHLY and FYNNEI. V trim: 5 bases; J trim: 4 bases; unmatched bases: 10. Genomic DNA was used as template for profiling of TCR beta VDJ combinations and CDR3 sequences. An Illumina HiSeq 2000 was used for TCR repertoire sequencing. As for the original processing: TRBV/TRBJ rearrangement plots, CDR3 size and DJ length profiles, and Simpson's diversity index were used to assess repertoires. Whichever DNA sequence was most abundant in the deep sequencing data was defined as the immunodominant clone. CDR3 amino acid sequences were checked for sharing between subjects and were compared against published repertoires and the VDJdb database. Starting from the raw public reads, TCRdb applied fastp trimming at Q25, assembled clones with MiXCR and retained in-frame beta chains. A single entry per CDR3 protein holds the most common genes and DNA from its merged rows. The authors' filters were not applied to this entry. This sample lists about half a million distinct CDR3 sequences; 25% to 40% were detected once. Of the sample, around 0.82% falls within the top ten clones.

The data stem from a study of CD8+CD57+ T cells in acquired aplastic anemia (dated by TCRdb to between 2018 and 2020). As for the study more broadly: A mean of about 3.2 ug of DNA, ranging from roughly 0.17 to 30 ug, was extracted from sorted CD4+ and CD8+ cells. CD8+CD57+ expansion was defined as frequency above the mean frequency observed in healthy subjects.

Expansion of CD8+CD57+ cells had been shown by flow cytometry in the patients chosen for sequencing. Severe acquired aplastic anemia was diagnosed in all patients according to International Study of Aplastic Anemia and Agranulocytosis and Camitta criteria. Patients had received no therapy at the time of blood sampling. TCR repertoires of sorted CD4+ and CD8+ blood T cells from severe aplastic anemia patients and healthy subjects were deep-sequenced in the study. Patients were enrolled in the USA under clinicaltrials.gov protocols 00001620, 01623167, 00001397, 00071045, 00081523 and 00961064. Ficoll-Paque density gradient centrifugation was used to isolate peripheral blood mononuclear cells. CD4+ and CD8+ T cells were sorted by FACS or magnetic beads before DNA extraction. Points the paper makes about the study in general: No significant difference in CD8+ Simpson's diversity was found between patients and healthy controls (P=0.060). Around 31 CD8+ CDR3 sequences were shared between patients and controls but appeared highly expressed in patients and within their immunodominant clones.

The source is a human donor with aplastic anemia. Source material: sorted CD4+, CD8+, or CD8+CD57+ T cells (not recorded which) from PBMCs. This receptor chain uses TRBV2 and TRBJ1-1; 7 bases in between match TRBD1. The CDR3: CASSPPGGCGTEAFF. The nucleotide sequence is given as TGTGCCAGCAGTCCCCCAGGGGGTTGTGGCACTGAAGCTTTCTTT. The full variable domain, with segments outside the CDR3 supplied by the reference TRBV2 and TRBJ1-1 proteins, appears as EPEVTQTPSHQVTQMGQEVILRCVPISNHLYFYWYRQILGQKVEFLVSFYNNEISEKSEIFDDQFSVERPDGSNFTLKIRSTKLEDSAMYFCASSPPGGCGTEAFFGQGTRLTVV.